This TCR beta chain is drawn from a study of response to subunit inactivated influenza vaccine. General study points: T cells newly recruited by each seasonal influenza vaccination are few, the authors suggested.

Comment on this clonotype: Its target is not known. A much larger clone differs from this one at a single base, so this may be a read error.

Germline CDR1 MNHEY, CDR2 SVGAGI. The CDR3 covers 11 residues. V was clipped by 6 bases and J by 3 bases, with 5 bases between them. TCRdb reprocessed the RT-PCR reads via MiXCR and lists one record per CDR3 protein. The sample shows 450,000 to 600,000 distinct CDR3 sequences, around 8% of them seen only once. This clonotype was sampled from a man between 50 and 75 years old who received an inactivated influenza vaccine. The rearrangement uses TRBV6-5 and TRBJ1-1; D is uncertain. The input for sequencing was PBMCs from blood, taken around 25 months after vaccination. CDR3 amino acids: CASRDYTEAFF. Written as DNA, the CDR3 is TGTGCCAGCAGGGATTACACTGAAGCTTTCTTT.